The clone carrying this TCR beta chain turned up a few times. TCR alpha and TCR beta cDNA libraries with sample barcodes and UMIs came from 5'RACE using constant-segment primers. TCRdb fed the 5' RACE reads into MiXCR, producing one record per CDR3 protein. The top ten clones hold 20% to 25% of a sample with about 270,000 distinct CDR3 sequences, under 20% of them seen once. This record comes from a study of T-cell memory formation after mild COVID-19. CDR3 length: 15 residues. The germline gives CDR1 KGHDR, CDR2 SFDVKD. The ends were cut back, 6 bases at V and 7 bases at J, with 18 bases in the middle.

This chain joins TRBV24-1 and TRBJ2-1, with D possibly being TRBD1 (6 bases). The sequenced sample was PBMCs or a T cell subset sorted from them (not recorded which). This receptor was identified in a young man who had mild COVID-19 (a few samples of this study predate the infection). Cell type and time point are not known. For the CDR3, the DNA is TGTGCCACCAGTCCAAGGATCCAGGGGTTGAATGAGCAGTTCTTC. Amino acids: CATSPRIQGLNEQFF.